This is a list of T cell receptor beta chains from one sample in a study of blood T cell repertoires in COVID-19. Clones were read by immunoSEQ multiplex PCR, and TCRdb kept only the in-frame ones, dropping some. The sample records 120,000 to 150,000 clones, more than 80% being singletons. The sample was peripheral blood. The receptors were gathered from a human donor in a cohort sampled during active COVID-19. Each CDR3 is given with its conserved first and last residue. The order of the fields is clone size, CDR3 length, D gene, J gene, V gene, CDR3 protein, CDR3 DNA. D genes are given only for firm matches. Some rows have no size entry. The others give once, few or many, or a class for an expanded clone.

clone_size: .
cdr3_length: 16
d_call: TRBD2
j_call: TRBJ2-5
v_call: TRBV7-2
cdr3_aa: CASSPGTSGGYETQYF
cdr3_nt: TGTGCCAGCAGCCCTGGGACTAGCGGGGGTTATGAGACCCAGTACTTC

clone_size: .
cdr3_length: 11
d_call: .
j_call: TRBJ1-2
v_call: TRBV20-1
cdr3_aa: CSARLRLGYTF
cdr3_nt: TGCAGTGCTAGACTCAGGTTGGGCTACACCTTC

clone_size: .
cdr3_length: 13
d_call: TRBD1
j_call: TRBJ1-5
v_call: TRBV6-5
cdr3_aa: CASMDRVGQPQHF
cdr3_nt: TGTGCCAGCATGGACAGGGTAGGGCAGCCCCAGCATTTT

clone_size: many
cdr3_length: 14
d_call: .
j_call: TRBJ1-5
v_call: TRBV30
cdr3_aa: CAWSLQGHNQPQHF
cdr3_nt: TGTGCCTGGAGTCTGCAGGGACACAATCAGCCCCAGCATTTT

clone_size: .
cdr3_length: 16
d_call: .
j_call: TRBJ1-3
v_call: TRBV5-5
cdr3_aa: CASSLRGGSSGNTIYF
cdr3_nt: TGTGCCAGCAGCTTGAGGGGGGGCTCCTCTGGAAACACCATATATTTT

clone_size: .
cdr3_length: 20
d_call: TRBD2
j_call: TRBJ2-2
v_call: TRBV19
cdr3_aa: CASRLPPGLAGDSNTGELFF
cdr3_nt: TGTGCCAGTAGACTCCCCCCGGGACTAGCGGGGGATTCGAACACCGGGGAGCTGTTTTTT

clone_size: .
cdr3_length: 13
d_call: TRBD1
j_call: TRBJ1-1
v_call: TRBV5-1
cdr3_aa: CASTLGTGAEAFF
cdr3_nt: TGCGCCAGCACCCTCGGGACAGGCGCTGAAGCTTTCTTT

clone_size: .
cdr3_length: 16
d_call: TRBD1
j_call: TRBJ1-5
v_call: TRBV2
cdr3_aa: CASSPGTGFSNQPQHF
cdr3_nt: TGTGCCAGCAGTCCCGGGACAGGGTTTAGCAATCAGCCCCAGCATTTT

clone_size: once
cdr3_length: 15
d_call: .
j_call: TRBJ2-7
v_call: TRBV3-1/TRBV3-2
cdr3_aa: CASSSGGLSSYEQYF
cdr3_nt: TGTGCCAGCAGCTCAGGCGGACTGAGCTCCTACGAGCAGTACTTC

clone_size: .
cdr3_length: 19
d_call: .
j_call: TRBJ1-3
v_call: TRBV21-1
cdr3_aa: CASSILRAGGFDSGNTIYF
cdr3_nt: TGTGCCAGCAGCATCCTCCGGGCAGGGGGCTTTGACTCTGGAAACACCATATATTTT

clone_size: .
cdr3_length: 14
d_call: TRBD2
j_call: TRBJ2-2
v_call: TRBV6-1
cdr3_aa: CASSLAGETGELFF
cdr3_nt: TGTGCCAGCAGCCTAGCGGGGGAGACCGGGGAGCTGTTTTTT

clone_size: few
cdr3_length: 17
d_call: TRBD2
j_call: TRBJ2-3
v_call: TRBV28
cdr3_aa: CASSLIIASGSTDTQYF
cdr3_nt: TGTGCCAGCAGTTTGATCATTGCTAGCGGGAGCACAGATACGCAGTATTTT

clone_size: .
cdr3_length: 17
d_call: TRBD2
j_call: TRBJ2-5
v_call: TRBV5-4
cdr3_aa: CASSLGNARLASETQYF
cdr3_nt: TGTGCCAGCAGCTTGGGTAACGCTCGACTAGCATCGGAGACCCAGTACTTC

clone_size: .
cdr3_length: 11
d_call: .
j_call: TRBJ1-1
v_call: TRBV13
cdr3_aa: CASSSYTEAFF
cdr3_nt: TGTGCCAGCAGCTCTTACACTGAAGCTTTCTTT

clone_size: once
cdr3_length: 16
d_call: .
j_call: TRBJ1-5
v_call: TRBV21-1
cdr3_aa: CASSKRTGSGNQPQHF
cdr3_nt: TGTGCCAGCAGCAAGCGGACAGGGTCCGGCAATCAGCCCCAGCATTTT

clone_size: .
cdr3_length: 16
d_call: .
j_call: TRBJ2-3
v_call: TRBV14
cdr3_aa: CASSQVAGKSTDTQYF
cdr3_nt: TGTGCCAGCAGCCAAGTCGCAGGGAAGAGCACAGATACGCAGTATTTT

clone_size: .
cdr3_length: 14
d_call: TRBD2
j_call: TRBJ2-3
v_call: TRBV28
cdr3_aa: CATCGGAVLYTQYF
cdr3_nt: TGTGCCACCTGCGGGGGGGCAGTTTTGTATACGCAGTATTTT

clone_size: .
cdr3_length: 15
d_call: .
j_call: TRBJ1-5
v_call: TRBV20-1
cdr3_aa: CSASLGRGGNQPQHF
cdr3_nt: TGCAGTGCTAGTCTCGGCAGGGGAGGCAATCAGCCCCAGCATTTT

clone_size: few
cdr3_length: 17
d_call: TRBD2
j_call: TRBJ2-5
v_call: TRBV5-1
cdr3_aa: CASSLGWLAGAQETQYF
cdr3_nt: TGCGCCAGCAGCTTGGGTTGGCTAGCGGGGGCCCAAGAGACCCAGTACTTC

clone_size: .
cdr3_length: 11
d_call: .
j_call: TRBJ1-2
v_call: TRBV27
cdr3_aa: CASRSPTGYTF
cdr3_nt: TGTGCCAGCAGAAGCCCCACTGGCTACACCTTC

clone_size: .
cdr3_length: 15
d_call: TRBD1
j_call: TRBJ1-2
v_call: TRBV2
cdr3_aa: CASSTTGGRGYGYTF
cdr3_nt: TGTGCCAGCAGTACTACAGGGGGCAGAGGGTATGGCTACACCTTC

clone_size: .
cdr3_length: 16
d_call: .
j_call: TRBJ2-4
v_call: TRBV28
cdr3_aa: CASSGLASSGKNIQYF
cdr3_nt: TGTGCCAGCAGTGGGCTAGCATCGAGTGGGAAAAACATTCAGTACTTC

clone_size: .
cdr3_length: 13
d_call: .
j_call: TRBJ1-1
v_call: TRBV19
cdr3_aa: CASSIDRDTEAFF
cdr3_nt: TGTGCCAGTAGTATAGATCGGGACACTGAAGCTTTCTTT

clone_size: .
cdr3_length: 18
d_call: .
j_call: TRBJ2-6
v_call: TRBV6-1
cdr3_aa: CASSGREGGSSGANVLTF
cdr3_nt: TGTGCCAGCAGTGGGAGGGAGGGGGGCTCCTCTGGGGCCAACGTCCTGACTTTC